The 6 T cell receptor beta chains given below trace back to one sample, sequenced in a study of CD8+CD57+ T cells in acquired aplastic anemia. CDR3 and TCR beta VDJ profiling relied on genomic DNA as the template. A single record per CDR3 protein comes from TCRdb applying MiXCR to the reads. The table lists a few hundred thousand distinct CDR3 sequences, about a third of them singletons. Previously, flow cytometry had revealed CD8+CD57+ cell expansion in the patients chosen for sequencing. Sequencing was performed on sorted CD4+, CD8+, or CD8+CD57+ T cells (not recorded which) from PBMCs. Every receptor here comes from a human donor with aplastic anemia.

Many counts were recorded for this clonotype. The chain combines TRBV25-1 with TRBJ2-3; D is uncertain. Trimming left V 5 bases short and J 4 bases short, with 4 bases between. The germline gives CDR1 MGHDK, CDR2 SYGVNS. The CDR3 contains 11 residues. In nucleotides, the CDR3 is TGTGCCAGCAGTATTTCAGATACGCAGTATTTT. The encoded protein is CASSISDTQYF.

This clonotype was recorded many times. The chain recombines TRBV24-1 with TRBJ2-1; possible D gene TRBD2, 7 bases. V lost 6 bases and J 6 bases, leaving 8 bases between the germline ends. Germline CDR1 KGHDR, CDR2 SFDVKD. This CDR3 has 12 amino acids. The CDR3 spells CATSRGGNEQFF. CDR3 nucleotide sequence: TGTGCCACCAGTAGGGGGGGCAATGAGCAGTTCTTC.

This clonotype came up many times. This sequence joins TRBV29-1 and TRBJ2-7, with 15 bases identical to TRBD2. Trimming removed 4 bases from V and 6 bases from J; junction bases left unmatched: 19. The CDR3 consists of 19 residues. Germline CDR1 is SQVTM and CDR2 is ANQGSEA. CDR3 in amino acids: CSVAPGLAGGSPSAGEQYF. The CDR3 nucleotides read TGCAGCGTTGCACCGGGACTAGCGGGAGGATCCCCCTCGGCCGGCGAGCAGTACTTC.

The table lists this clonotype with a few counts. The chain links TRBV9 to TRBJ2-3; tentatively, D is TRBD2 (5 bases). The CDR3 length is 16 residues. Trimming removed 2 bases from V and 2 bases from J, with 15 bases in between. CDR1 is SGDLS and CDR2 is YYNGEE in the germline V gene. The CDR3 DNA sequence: TGTGCCAGCAGCGTCCTTAGTTCCGGGAACACAGATACGCAGTATTTT. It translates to CASSVLSSGNTDTQYF.

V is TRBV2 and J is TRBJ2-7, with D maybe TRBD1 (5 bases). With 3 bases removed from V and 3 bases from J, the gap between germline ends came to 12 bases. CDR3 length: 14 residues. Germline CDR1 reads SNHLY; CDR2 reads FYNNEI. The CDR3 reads CASSDIGHLYEQYF. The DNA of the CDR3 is TGTGCCAGCAGTGATATAGGACACCTCTACGAGCAGTACTTC.

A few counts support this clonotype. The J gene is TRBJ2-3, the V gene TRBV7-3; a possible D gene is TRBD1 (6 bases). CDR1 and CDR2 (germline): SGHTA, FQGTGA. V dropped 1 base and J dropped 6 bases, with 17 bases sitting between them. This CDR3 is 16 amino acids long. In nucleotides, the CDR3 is TGTGCCAGCAGCTTAATGGGGATACAGGGTTCCGATACGCAGTATTTT. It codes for CASSLMGIQGSDTQYF. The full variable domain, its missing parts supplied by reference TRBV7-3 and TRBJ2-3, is GAGVSQTPSNKVTEKGKYVELRCDPISGHTALYWYRQSLGQGPEFLIYFQGTGAADDSGLPNDRFFAVRPEGSVSTLKIQRTERGDSAVYLCASSLMGIQGSDTQYFGPGTRLTVL.